These 32 T cell receptor beta chains were all obtained from the same sample, sequenced in a study of blood T cell repertoires in COVID-19. Clones were read by immunoSEQ multiplex PCR, and TCRdb kept only the in-frame ones, dropping some. The data show 50,000 to 70,000 clones, with about three quarters seen just once and about 20% held by the top ten. The sequencing input was peripheral blood. The receptor source for this set is a man aged 45-65 years with active or convalescent COVID-19.

This clone was counted a single time. This chain uses TRBV7-6 with TRBJ2-7, with 7 bases matching TRBD1. Germline CDR1 reads SGHVS; CDR2 reads FNYEAQ. The CDR3 runs 15 residues. J gave up 4 bases and V 4 bases, and 10 bases lay outside the gene matches. The CDR3 DNA follows: TGTGCCAGCAGCTCCCGACAGGGAAGAGGGTACGAGCAGTACTTC. Its translation: CASSSRQGRGYEQYF.

The chain links TRBV7-2 to TRBJ1-5, with a weak D call TRBD1 (5 bases). The CDR3 sequence is 16 residues long. Germline CDR1 and CDR2: SGHTA and FQGNSA. The ends were cut back, 1 base at V and 0 bases at J, with 10 bases in the middle. CDR3 sequence: CASSLDSGYSNQPQHF. The CDR3, as DNA: TGTGCCAGCAGCTTAGACTCAGGGTATAGCAATCAGCCCCAGCATTTT.

The chain is built from TRBV6-1 and TRBJ2-5, with 7 bases matching TRBD2. CDR3 size: 14 residues. V lost 3 bases and J lost 4; bases outside the gene matches: 5. CDR1 is MNHNS and CDR2 is SASEGT in the germline V gene. In nucleotides, the CDR3 is TGTGCCAGCAGTGAGGGCGGGAGTTCAGAGACCCAGTACTTC. It is translated as CASSEGGSSETQYF.

The V and J genes are TRBV19 and TRBJ1-6, with TRBD1 matching over 9 bases. Germline trimming cut 6 bases from V and 6 bases from J; bases unmatched to any gene: 0. The germline V gene encodes CDR1 LNHDA and CDR2 SQIVND (reference sequence). This CDR3 is 13 amino acids long. CDR3 loop: CASRTGGNSPLHF. CDR3 coding DNA: TGTGCCAGTAGGACAGGGGGTAATTCACCCCTCCACTTT.

The gene calls are TRBV19 and TRBJ1-1; 9 bases fit TRBD1. V dropped 5 bases and J dropped 1; count of bases not matched to a gene: 2. There are 14 residues in the CDR3. From germline, CDR1 is LNHDA and CDR2 SQIVND (reference sequence). CDR3 region: CASSWDRANTEAFF. CDR3 sequence (DNA): TGTGCCAGTAGTTGGGACAGGGCGAACACTGAAGCTTTCTTT.

V gene TRBV3-1 (or the pseudogene TRBV3-2) combines with J gene TRBJ1-1; 9 nucleotides agree with TRBD1. J was trimmed by 1 base and V by 1 base; bases with no gene match: 10. Germline CDR1 reads LGHDT; CDR2 reads YNNKEL (reference sequence). This CDR3 comprises 18 residues. The CDR3 sequence: CASSQGWDREMSNTEAFF. The CDR3 DNA follows: TGTGCCAGCAGCCAAGGGTGGGACAGGGAAATGTCGAACACTGAAGCTTTCTTT.

CDR3 sequence (DNA): TGTGCCAGCAGAGTCACAGGTGATCTTGGTGGCTACACCTTC. Its protein is CASRVTGDLGGYTF. The chain joins TRBV25-1 to TRBJ1-2, with a tentative D call TRBD1 (5 bases). Trimming removed 6 bases at V and 7 bases at J, with 18 bases between. The CDR3 is made up of 14 amino acids. The germline V gene encodes CDR1 MGHDK and CDR2 SYGVNS.

V usage is TRBV4-1 and J usage is TRBJ2-1; 12 positions agree with TRBD2. Germline CDR1 and CDR2: MGHRA and YSYEKL. The V and J ends lost 4 bases and 8 bases, in that order; junction bases with no gene match: 6. The CDR3 is made up of 15 amino acids. CDR3 coding DNA: TGCGCCAGCAGCCCAGGGACTAGCGGGTACGATGAGCAGTTCTTC. Its protein product is CASSPGTSGYDEQFF.

This rearrangement joins TRBV14 to TRBJ1-1; 9 bases agree with TRBD1. Looked up from germline, CDR1 is SGHDN and CDR2 is FVKESK. V was clipped by 4 bases and J by 0 bases; unmatched bases: 3. This CDR3 comprises 15 residues. CDR3 sequence: CASSPHRGLNTEAFF. DNA for the CDR3: TGTGCCAGCAGCCCACACAGGGGGCTGAACACTGAAGCTTTCTTT.

This clone was seen a handful of times. The rearrangement links TRBV19 to TRBJ1-1, with D possibly TRBD1 on 5 matching bases. Germline CDR1 is LNHDA and CDR2 is SQIVND (reference sequence). The CDR3 sequence is 13 residues long. The CDR3 nucleotides read TGTCCCCCCCATGGGGGGGTGGGGGGGGGAGCTTTCTTT. This gives the protein CPPHGGVGGGAFF.

The chain combines TRBV4-2 with TRBJ2-4, with 8 positions matching TRBD1. This CDR3 contains 16 residues. The germline CDR1 and CDR2 sequences are LGHNA and YNFKEQ. The junction had 10 bases not matched to a gene; V was cut back by 0 bases and J by 9 bases. This CDR3 reads CASSQDIPQGGSIQYF. The CDR3 bases are TGTGCCAGCAGCCAAGATATCCCACAGGGGGGTAGCATTCAGTACTTC.

CDR3 in amino acids: CASSPGQGDGNTIYF. CDR3 coding DNA: TGTGCCAGCAGCCCGGGACAGGGGGATGGAAACACCATATATTTT. This chain connects TRBV5-4 to TRBJ1-3, with TRBD1 matching 11 bases. The CDR3 is 15 residues long. CDR1 and CDR2 from the germline V gene are SGHNT and YYREEE (reference sequence). Unmatched junction bases numbered 3, after V lost 4 bases and J lost 3 bases.

This rearrangement joins TRBV3-1 (or the pseudogene TRBV3-2) to TRBJ2-1; the match to TRBD2 covers 9 bases. V lost 0 bases and J lost 12; bases outside the gene matches: 0. The CDR3 contains 12 residues. Germline assignment: CDR1 LGHDT and CDR2 YNNKEL (reference sequence). The chain's CDR3 is CASSQELAGQFF. CDR3 DNA: TGTGCCAGCAGCCAAGAACTAGCGGGGCAGTTCTTC.

The table lists this clone with a few counts. The chain links TRBV5-1 to TRBJ2-1; D is possibly TRBD2 (5 bases). V lost 5 bases, J lost 5 bases, and 17 bases lay in between. This CDR3 has 15 amino acids. The V gene's germline CDR1 is SGHRS and CDR2 YFSETQ. The CDR3 reads CASRVEVLENNEQFF. The CDR3 DNA reads TGCGCCAGCAGGGTTGAGGTACTAGAAAACAATGAGCAGTTCTTC.

V and J are TRBV25-1 and TRBJ1-1; no reliable D call. V was shortened by 5 bases and J by 7 bases, with 20 bases between the two germline ends. The V gene's germline CDR1 is MGHDK and CDR2 SYGVNS. The CDR3 length is 15 residues. The CDR3 protein is CASSRSMGRVGEAFF. CDR3 DNA sequence: TGTGCCAGCAGTCGTTCCATGGGGAGGGTCGGTGAAGCTTTCTTT.

The chain combines TRBV7-6 with TRBJ2-3; 11 nucleotides align to TRBD2. This CDR3 region has 17 residues. The V segment lost 2 bases and the J segment 5 bases; nucleotides outside the gene matches: 9. Germline CDR1 SGHVS, CDR2 FNYEAQ. The CDR3 loop reads CASSLPRLAGLEDTQYF. The CDR3 region has the DNA TGTGCCAGCAGCTTACCCCGACTAGCGGGACTGGAAGATACGCAGTATTTT.

The genes are TRBV2 and TRBJ2-7; 11 positions agree with TRBD2. CDR1 is SNHLY, CDR2 FYNNEI, per germline. V trimming: 8 bases; J trimming: 9 bases; junction bases outside the gene matches: 15. This CDR3 spans 15 amino acids. The CDR3 DNA follows: TGTGCCAGCGGAGGTATGGGACTAGCGGCTTTGCGGCAGTACTTC. It yields the protein CASGGMGLAALRQYF.

In its sample, this clone was seen a few times. It may be a read error: a sequence one base away is much more abundant. The chain employs TRBV19 and TRBJ1-1; TRBD1 might be the D (6 bases). Trimming shortened V by 9 bases and J by 10 bases, and 21 bases separated the two germline ends. The germline V gene has CDR1 LNHDA and CDR2 SQIVND (reference sequence). There are 13 residues in the CDR3. The DNA of the CDR3 is TGTGCCAGCCATGTGGGGGAGGGGGGGGCAGCTTTCTTT. It is translated as CASHVGEGGAAFF.

This sequence joins TRBV15 and TRBJ2-1; 8 bases are shared with TRBD2. The CDR3 consists of 16 residues. Germline assignment: CDR1 LNHNV and CDR2 YYDKDF (reference sequence). Losses at the gene ends were 1 base for V and 4 bases for J; bases not matched to a gene: 6. CDR3 region: CATSRGLAGTYNEQFF. DNA of the CDR3: TGTGCCACCAGCAGAGGATTAGCGGGAACTTACAATGAGCAGTTCTTC.

The rearrangement joins TRBV11-2 to TRBJ2-7; D is uncertain. The V end lost 5 bases, the J end lost 4 bases, and 6 bases lay between the germline ends. The CDR3 totals 11 residues. The germline V gene encodes CDR1 SGHAT and CDR2 FQNNGV. CDR3 nucleotide sequence: TGTGCCAGCAGCCCCATTTACGAGCAGTACTTC. It yields the protein CASSPIYEQYF.

The chain uses TRBV29-1 and TRBJ1-1, with D unresolved. The CDR3 has 11 residues. V was trimmed by 6 bases and J by 5 bases, leaving 10 bases between them. Germline V lookup: CDR1 SQVTM, CDR2 ANQGSEA. The CDR3 loop reads CSVGGPTEAFF. The CDR3 DNA sequence: TGCAGCGTGGGAGGACCTACTGAAGCTTTCTTT. Filled out from reference TRBV29-1 and TRBJ1-1, the complete variable domain reads SAVISQKPSRDICQRGTSLTIQCQVDSQVTMMFWYRQQPGQSLTLIATANQGSEATYESGFVIDKFPISRPNLTFSTLTVSNMSPEDSSIYLCSVGGPTEAFFGQGTRLTVV.

V is TRBV2 and J is TRBJ1-4; 9 bases fit TRBD1. V lost 4 bases to trimming and J lost 8 bases; unmatched junction nucleotides: 5. Germline V gene sequence: CDR1 SNHLY, CDR2 FYNNEI. There are 14 residues in the CDR3. CDR3 residues: CASSVETGGEKLFF. The DNA for the CDR3 is TGTGCCAGCAGTGTGGAGACAGGGGGGGAAAAACTGTTTTTT.

This clone has just a few counts. V usage is TRBV12-3 or TRBV12-4 and J usage is TRBJ2-5; D not certain. The length of the CDR3 is 13 residues. Trimming pared 3 bases from V and 5 bases from J, leaving 10 bases between. This CDR3 is CASSFESWETQYF. CDR3 nucleotide sequence: TGTGCCAGCAGTTTTGAGTCTTGGGAGACCCAGTACTTC.

The chain links TRBV18 to TRBJ2-1; 11 bases are a match to TRBD2. Germline V gene data show CDR1 as KGHSH and CDR2 as LQKENI. The junction had 6 bases not matched to a gene; V was cut back by 6 bases and J by 5 bases. The CDR3 consists of 15 residues. Here the CDR3 reads CASSRETSGNNEQFF. In nucleotides, the CDR3 is TGTGCCAGCTCCCGCGAGACTAGCGGGAACAATGAGCAGTTCTTC.

This chain links TRBV10-3 with TRBJ1-1, with a weak D call TRBD1 (5 bases). V was clipped by 1 base and J by 3 bases, with 9 bases between them. CDR3 length equals 14 residues. From germline, CDR1 is ENHRY and CDR2 SYGVKD. The CDR3 reads CAISEYRGDTEAFF. For the CDR3, the DNA is TGTGCCATCAGTGAGTATAGGGGTGACACTGAAGCTTTCTTT.

This chain links TRBV7-9 with TRBJ1-2; 10 positions agree with TRBD1. CDR1 is SEHNR and CDR2 is FQNEAQ in the germline V gene (reference sequence). Trimming took 3 bases from V and 7 from J; bases not matched to a gene: 2. This CDR3 has 13 residues. Written as DNA, the CDR3 is TGTGCCAGCAGCTTCGGGGACAGGGGTGGCTACACCTTC. Protein product: CASSFGDRGGYTF.

J is TRBJ2-5 and V is TRBV30, with 8 positions matching TRBD1. Germline V gene data show CDR1 as GTSNPN and CDR2 as SVGIG (reference sequence). The CDR3 totals 14 residues. J gave up 5 bases and V 1 base, and 6 bases lay outside the gene matches. CDR3 amino acids: CAWSAGGARETQYF. The CDR3 bases are TGTGCCTGGAGTGCAGGGGGCGCGAGGGAGACCCAGTACTTC.

This clone was recorded once. V is TRBV30 and J is TRBJ2-2; 7 bases align to TRBD2. Germline CDR1 is GTSNPN and CDR2 is SVGIG (reference sequence). Losses at the gene ends were 4 bases for V and 1 base for J; bases not matched to a gene: 6. The CDR3 sequence is 15 residues long. This chain's CDR3 is CAWIPGLENTGELFF. CDR3 bases: TGTGCCTGGATCCCCGGACTAGAGAACACCGGGGAGCTGTTTTTT.

The genes are TRBV15 and TRBJ1-4; D unclear. CDR3 length: 15 amino acids. Germline CDR1 is LNHNV and CDR2 is YYDKDF (reference sequence). V gave up 0 bases and J gave up 0 bases, with 5 bases separating them. CDR3 bases: TGTGCCACCAGCAGAGATAGAGCAACTAATGAAAAACTGTTTTTT. Its translation: CATSRDRATNEKLFF. Combining the CDR3 with reference TRBV15 and TRBJ1-4 gives the whole variable domain DAMVIQNPRYQVTQFGKPVTLSCSQTLNHNVMYWYQQKSSQAPKLLFHYYDKDFNNEADTPDNFQSRRPNTSFCFLDIRSPGLGDTAMYLCATSRDRATNEKLFFGSGTQLSVL.

The chain employs TRBV7-9 and TRBJ1-2; 8 bases are shared with TRBD1. This CDR3 is built from 17 residues. Trimming took 4 bases from V and 1 from J; bases not matched to a gene: 11. Germline CDR1 is SEHNR and CDR2 is FQNEAQ (reference sequence). CDR3 region: CASSWTGMGPDNYGYTF. In DNA form, the CDR3 reads TGTGCCAGCAGCTGGACAGGGATGGGGCCCGATAACTATGGCTACACCTTC.

The rearrangement joins TRBV7-3 to TRBJ2-1; possible D gene TRBD2, 6 bases. Between the trimmed V and J ends, which lost 1 base and 4 bases, there was a span of 11 bases. The CDR3 is 15 residues long. Germline loops: CDR1 SGHTA, CDR2 FQGTGA. As DNA, the CDR3 is TGTGCCAGCAGCTTAATGGGCGGGAATTACAATGAGCAGTTCTTC. Translating gives CASSLMGGNYNEQFF.

This chain connects TRBV5-8 to TRBJ1-4; 7 nucleotides agree with TRBD1. Germline CDR1 and CDR2: SGHTS and YDEGEE. This CDR3 has 15 amino acids. V was clipped by 6 bases and J by 11 bases; unmatched bases: 16. CDR3 in DNA: TGTGCCAGCACCAGAAATACAGGGGTCCCAGAGAAACTGTTTTTT. It specifies CASTRNTGVPEKLFF.